This T cell receptor beta chain was found in a study of CD8+CD57+ T cells in acquired aplastic anemia. Overall study: Across the sorted CD4+ and CD8+ cells, DNA amounts averaged roughly 3 ug.

CDR1 is SGHVS and CDR2 is FNYEAQ in the germline V gene. V was cut by 5 bases and J by 0 bases, with 9 bases left in between. The CDR3 loop spans 14 amino acids. CD8+CD57+ cell expansion had been shown by flow cytometry in patients chosen for sequencing. Broader study findings: The number of CD8+ CDR3 sequences shared by patients and controls was approximately 30.

CDR3 and TCR beta VDJ profiling relied on a genomic DNA template. Each CDR3 protein is one row after TCRdb ran MiXCR on the reads. The sample holds roughly 260,000 distinct CDR3 sequences, more than 40% seen once. This clonotype was seen many times. Its antigen is undetermined. Sequencing was carried out using sorted CD4+, CD8+, or CD8+CD57+ T cells (not recorded which) from PBMCs. The chain combines TRBV7-6 with TRBJ2-3; no clear D. This TCR came from a human donor with aplastic anemia. CDR3 coding DNA: TGTGCCAGCAGCGACCGTCCTAGCACAGATACGCAGTATTTT. The encoded protein is CASSDRPSTDTQYF.